This TCR beta chain was documented in a study of T cells in pancreatic ductal adenocarcinoma. No neoadjuvant therapy was given to the selected pancreatic ductal adenocarcinoma patients before their surgery. Study conclusions and caveats: Mean clonality was about 0.11 in tumors and 0.065 to 0.075 in blood, not significantly different. The resected cohort was biased toward the minority with early-stage disease. Compared with tumor, blood showed more total productive templates and 7 to 9.5-fold more clonotypes.

Produced via immunoSEQ multiplex PCR; TCRdb's table is partial and in-frame only. There are over 85,000 clones in the sample; 90% to 95% occur only once, and around 3.2% lies in the top ten. With regard to this clone: The antigen is unknown.

Germline values: CDR1 SGHAT, CDR2 FQNNGV. The trim removed 1 base at V and 2 bases at J, leaving 3 bases unmatched. The CDR3 loop spans 15 amino acids. The sample was PBMCs. The clonotype comes from a human donor with pancreatic ductal adenocarcinoma. The V call is TRBV11-2, the J call TRBJ2-3; 7 bases match TRBD2. As DNA, the CDR3 is TGTGCCAGCAGCTTAGGCCTAGCGGCCACAGATACGCAGTATTTT. This gives the protein CASSLGLAATDTQYF.